These 14 T cell receptor beta chains were all obtained from the same sample, sequenced in a study of shared clonotypes between healthy human individuals. TCRdb's table, derived via immunoSEQ multiplex PCR, lists solely in-frame clones and lacks some. Of approximately 500,000 clones listed, 60% to 80% are singletons. Sequencing input: PBMCs. Source of these receptors: a woman aged 40 to 50 in good health. Some clones in this sample may be carry-over from other donors' samples.

The CDR3 DNA reads TGTGCCAGCAGCCGAGCCGGGACTAGCGGTCCGGATACGCAGTATTTT. This gives the protein CASSRAGTSGPDTQYF. This rearrangement joins TRBV4-2 to TRBJ2-3; 11 bases fit TRBD2. The V and J ends lost 4 bases and 6 bases, in that order; junction bases with no gene match: 9. CDR1 LGHNA and CDR2 YNFKEQ come from the germline V gene. The CDR3 is 16 amino acids.

V is TRBV6-1 and J is TRBJ2-2; a possible D gene is TRBD1 (6 bases). The CDR3 has 14 amino acids. Trimming pared 3 bases from V and 3 bases from J, leaving 8 bases between. Germline V gene data show CDR1 as MNHNS and CDR2 as SASEGT. The CDR3 loop is CASSEPGDTGELFF. The CDR3 DNA reads as TGTGCCAGCAGTGAGCCAGGGGACACCGGGGAGCTGTTTTTT.

This clone was observed a few times. This sequence joins TRBV18 and TRBJ2-2, with D perhaps TRBD1 (5 bases). CDR1 and CDR2 (germline): KGHSH, LQKENI. This CDR3 contains 15 residues. The V gene lost 5 bases and the J gene lost 1 base, with 11 bases spanning the gap. The CDR3 sequence is CASSAQQVNTGELFF. CDR3 sequence (DNA): TGTGCCAGCTCAGCACAACAGGTGAACACCGGGGAGCTGTTTTTT. The entire variable domain, with the rest obtained from reference TRBV18 and TRBJ2-2, is as follows: NAGVMQNPRHLVRRRGQEARLRCSPMKGHSHVYWYRQLPEEGLKFMVYLQKENIIDESGMPKERFSAEFPKEGPSILRIQQVVRGDSAAYFCASSAQQVNTGELFFGEGSRLTVL.

This sequence joins TRBV5-1 and TRBJ2-7, with D possibly TRBD1 on 6 matching bases. Germline V gene data show CDR1 as SGHRS and CDR2 as YFSETQ. CDR3 length: 18 residues. Trimming removed 4 bases from V and 0 bases from J, with 23 bases in between. The CDR3 DNA follows: TGCGCCAGCAGCCCATTGGCGACCGGACAGATGATCTCCTACGAGCAGTACTTC. Residues: CASSPLATGQMISYEQYF.

The rearrangement joins TRBV5-8 to TRBJ2-2; no reliable D call. This CDR3 region has 14 residues. V was clipped by 0 bases and J by 6 bases, with 9 bases between them. Germline loops: CDR1 SGHTS, CDR2 YDEGEE. DNA of the CDR3: TGTGCCAGCAGCTTGGGGCACGTATCCGGGGAGCTGTTTTTT. This sequence encodes CASSLGHVSGELFF.

J is TRBJ1-1 and V is TRBV7-9; D is ambiguous. Germline V gives CDR1 SEHNR, CDR2 FQNEAQ (reference sequence). The CDR3 is 14 amino acids. Trimming stripped 5 bases from V and 4 bases from J, with 14 bases between. The CDR3 coding sequence is TGTGCCAGCAGCAATCCGCAAGGGAGCACTGAAGCTTTCTTT. Protein sequence: CASSNPQGSTEAFF. The whole variable domain, remainder taken from reference TRBV7-9 and TRBJ1-1, is DTGVSQNPRHKITKRGQNVTFRCDPISEHNRLYWYRQTLGQGPEFLTYFQNEAQLEKSRLLSDRFSAERPKGSFSTLEIQRTEQGDSAMYLCASSNPQGSTEAFFGQGTRLTVV.

The V gene is TRBV5-4, the J gene TRBJ2-2; D remains ambiguous. This CDR3 has 13 residues. Deletions cut 0 bases from V and 5 bases from J, with 5 bases between. Germline V gene lookup returns CDR1 SGHNT and CDR2 YYREEE (reference sequence). CDR3: CASSLGLTGELFF. The CDR3 region has the DNA TGTGCCAGCAGCTTGGGACTTACCGGGGAGCTGTTTTTT.

In DNA, the CDR3 is TGTGCCAGCAGTTTCTCCACCCCAGGAAACACCATATATTTT. Translation gives CASSFSTPGNTIYF. This chain uses TRBV28 with TRBJ1-3; no firm D call. Germline values: CDR1 MDHEN, CDR2 SYDVKM. Deletions cut 3 bases from V and 4 bases from J, with 10 bases between. CDR3 size: 14 residues.

The rearrangement joins TRBV5-1 to TRBJ2-1; a weak D match, TRBD1 (5 bases). This CDR3 has 15 residues. V lost 1 base to trimming and J lost 6 bases, with 14 bases between them. Germline-derived CDR1 and CDR2 are SGHRS and YFSETQ. The CDR3 DNA follows: TGCGCCAGCAGCTTGTCCGGGCAAAGGGGCAATGAGCAGTTCTTC. Translation: CASSLSGQRGNEQFF.

This chain connects TRBV11-2 to TRBJ2-3; weak D call: TRBD2 (5 bases). The CDR3 has 17 residues. CDR1 SGHAT and CDR2 FQNNGV come from the germline V gene. Trimming took 5 bases from V and 9 from J, leaving 27 bases between them. The CDR3 loop is CASSLVPTTTFGVTQYF. In DNA form, the CDR3 reads TGTGCCAGCAGCCTAGTCCCTACCACAACCTTCGGGGTAACGCAGTATTTT.

DNA of the CDR3: TGCGCCAGCAGCCCTTGGGGTTTGGGGGATCCATACGAGCAGTACTTC. As protein: CASSPWGLGDPYEQYF. The chain carries TRBV5-1 and TRBJ2-7, with D possibly being TRBD1 or TRBD2 (5 bases each). Trimming pared 4 bases from V and 4 bases from J, leaving 21 bases between. This CDR3 comprises 16 residues. Germline CDR1 SGHRS, CDR2 YFSETQ.

The rearrangement uses TRBV7-2 and TRBJ2-3; possibly TRBD2 for D (6 bases). Trimming stripped 5 bases from V and 6 bases from J, with 15 bases between. Germline assignment: CDR1 SGHTA and CDR2 FQGNSA. The CDR3 sequence is 14 residues long. CDR3 bases: TGTGCCAGCAGCGCCCGGGAGATCTATGATACGCAGTATTTT. Translation gives CASSAREIYDTQYF.

This clone was picked up one time. V usage is TRBV28 and J usage is TRBJ2-3; tentative D call: TRBD2 (6 bases). Germline CDR1 MDHEN, CDR2 SYDVKM. This CDR3 region has 15 residues. The ends were cut back, 5 bases at V and 2 bases at J, with 14 bases in the middle. CDR3 nucleotides: TGTGCCAGCAGTCCCCTCCTAGCGAACACAGATACGCAGTATTTT. Translating it yields CASSPLLANTDTQYF.

A few counts support this clone. The rearrangement links TRBV6-1 to TRBJ1-1; D possibly corresponds to TRBD1 (5 bases). The V gene's germline CDR1 is MNHNS and CDR2 SASEGT. This CDR3 contains 14 residues. Trimming cost V 5 bases and J 0 bases, with 10 bases left between them. For the CDR3, the DNA is TGTGCCAGCAGTTCGGGACGGCTGAACACTGAAGCTTTCTTT. Its protein product is CASSSGRLNTEAFF.